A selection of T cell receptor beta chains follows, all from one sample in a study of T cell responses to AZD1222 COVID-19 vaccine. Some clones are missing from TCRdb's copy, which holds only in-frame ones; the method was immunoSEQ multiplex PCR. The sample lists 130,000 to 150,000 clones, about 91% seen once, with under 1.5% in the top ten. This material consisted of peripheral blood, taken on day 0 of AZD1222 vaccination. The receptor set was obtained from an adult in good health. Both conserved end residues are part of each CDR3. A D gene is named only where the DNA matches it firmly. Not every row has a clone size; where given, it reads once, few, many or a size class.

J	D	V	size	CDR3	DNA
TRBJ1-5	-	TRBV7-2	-	CASSPRVGEGQPQHF	TGTGCCAGCAGCCCCAGAGTAGGGGAGGGACAGCCCCAGCATTTT
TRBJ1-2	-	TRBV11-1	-	CASSLGSGAGAGYTF	TGTGCCAGCAGCTTAGGGTCTGGAGCAGGAGCGGGCTACACCTTC
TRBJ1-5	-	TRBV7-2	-	CASSLAGSNQPQHF	TGTGCCAGCAGCTTAGCAGGCAGCAATCAGCCCCAGCATTTT
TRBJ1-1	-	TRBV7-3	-	CASSLSGLGTEAFF	TGTGCCAGCAGCTTATCCGGGTTAGGTACTGAAGCTTTCTTT
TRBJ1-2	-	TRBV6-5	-	CASSSGKGGYGYTF	TGTGCCAGCAGTTCTGGCAAGGGGGGCTATGGCTACACCTTC
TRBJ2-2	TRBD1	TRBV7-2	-	CASSVRGGSNTGELFF	TGTGCCAGCAGCGTTAGAGGGGGCAGCAACACCGGGGAGCTGTTTTTT
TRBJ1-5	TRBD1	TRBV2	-	CASRVGQAGYQPQHF	TGTGCCAGCAGGGTCGGACAGGCCGGATATCAGCCCCAGCATTTT
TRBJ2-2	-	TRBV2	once	CASWEMNTGELFF	TGTGCCAGCTGGGAAATGAACACCGGGGAGCTGTTTTTT
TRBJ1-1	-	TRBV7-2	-	CASRAGTRAEAFF	TGTGCCAGCAGGGCCGGTACGAGGGCTGAAGCTTTCTTT
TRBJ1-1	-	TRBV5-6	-	CASSGATEAFF	TGTGCCAGCAGCGGGGCCACTGAAGCTTTCTTT
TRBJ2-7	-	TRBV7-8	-	CASRRTGTTYEQYF	TGTGCCAGCAGAAGGACAGGGACTACCTACGAGCAGTACTTC
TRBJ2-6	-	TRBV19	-	CASSIRGPLSGANVLTF	TGTGCCAGTAGTATCCGGGGTCCTCTCTCTGGGGCCAACGTCCTGACTTTC
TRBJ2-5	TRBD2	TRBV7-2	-	CASSVAGVDETQYF	TGTGCCAGCAGCGTTGCGGGGGTAGATGAGACCCAGTACTTC
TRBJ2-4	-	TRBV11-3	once	CASSLGGESKNIQYF	TGTGCCAGCAGCTTAGGAGGCGAAAGCAAAAACATTCAGTACTTC
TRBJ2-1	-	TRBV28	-	CASFTKPRVGEQFF	TGTGCCAGCTTCACTAAGCCGAGGGTAGGTGAGCAGTTCTTC
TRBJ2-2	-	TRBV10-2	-	CASIMRQAGELFF	TGCGCCAGCATAATGAGACAGGCCGGGGAGCTGTTTTTT
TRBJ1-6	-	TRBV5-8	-	CASSPLLHF	TGTGCCAGCAGCCCCCTTCTCCACTTT
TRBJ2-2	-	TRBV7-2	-	CASSLRTAALHTGELFF	TGTGCCAGCAGCTTACGGACCGCCGCCCTTCACACCGGGGAGCTGTTTTTT
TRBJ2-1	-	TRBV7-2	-	CASSLAGGQNNEQFF	TGTGCCAGCAGCTTAGCGGGGGGGCAAAACAATGAGCAGTTCTTC
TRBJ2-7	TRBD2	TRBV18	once	CASSHYTTGTSTEQYF	TGTGCCAGCTCCCACTATACCACCGGGACTAGCACCGAGCAGTACTTC
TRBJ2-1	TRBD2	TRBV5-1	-	CASSSGLTSYNEQFF	TGCGCCAGCAGTTCGGGACTAACCTCCTACAATGAGCAGTTCTTC
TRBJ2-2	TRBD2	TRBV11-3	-	CASSQISLAGAGELFF	TGTGCCAGCAGCCAAATCTCACTAGCGGGAGCCGGGGAGCTGTTTTTT
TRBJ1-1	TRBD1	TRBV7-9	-	CASSQTRDRVTEAFF	TGTGCCAGTAGCCAAACCCGGGACAGGGTTACTGAAGCTTTCTTT
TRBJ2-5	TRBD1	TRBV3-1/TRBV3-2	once	CASSHPDRYKETQYF	TGTGCCAGCAGCCATCCGGACAGGTATAAAGAGACCCAGTACTTC
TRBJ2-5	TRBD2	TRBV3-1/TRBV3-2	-	CASSQRLAGQETQYF	TGTGCCAGCAGCCAGAGACTAGCGGGGCAAGAGACCCAGTACTTC
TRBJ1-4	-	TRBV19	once	CASRGADSATNEKLFF	TGTGCCAGTAGGGGGGCGGACAGTGCAACTAATGAAAAACTGTTTTTT
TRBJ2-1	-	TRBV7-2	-	CASSLAVGQSYNEQFF	TGTGCCAGCAGCTTAGCCGTAGGACAGAGCTACAATGAGCAGTTCTTC
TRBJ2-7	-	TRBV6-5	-	CASSFSDSSYEQYF	TGTGCCAGCAGTTTCTCGGACAGCTCCTACGAGCAGTACTTC
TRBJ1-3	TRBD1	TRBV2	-	CASSPRDSRWNTIYF	TGTGCCAGCAGTCCCCGGGACAGCCGCTGGAACACCATATATTTT
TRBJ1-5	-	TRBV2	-	CASTQTGLSNQPQHF	TGTGCCAGCACCCAGACAGGACTTAGCAATCAGCCCCAGCATTTT
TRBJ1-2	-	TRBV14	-	CASSPHDSRGVGYTF	TGTGCCAGCAGCCCCCACGATTCCAGGGGTGTTGGCTACACCTTC
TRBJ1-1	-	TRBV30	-	CAWRGAESGAFF	TGTGCCTGGAGAGGGGCAGAGTCAGGCGCTTTCTTT
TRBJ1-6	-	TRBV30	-	CAYKQGKADSPLHF	TGTGCCTATAAACAGGGAAAGGCGGATTCACCCCTCCACTTT
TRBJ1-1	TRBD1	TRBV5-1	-	CASSFDRAGNTEAFF	TGCGCCAGCAGCTTTGACAGGGCGGGGAACACTGAAGCTTTCTTT
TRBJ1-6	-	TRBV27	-	CASRWEGLNSPLHF	TGTGCCAGCAGGTGGGAGGGGTTAAATTCACCCCTCCACTTT
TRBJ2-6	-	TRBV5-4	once	CASSLWVVSGANVLTF	TGTGCCAGCAGCTTGTGGGTGGTCTCTGGGGCCAACGTCCTGACTTTC
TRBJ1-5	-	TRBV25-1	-	CASSPPGGGTSNQPQHF	TGTGCCAGCAGCCCCCCAGGAGGGGGGACCTCCAATCAGCCCCAGCATTTT
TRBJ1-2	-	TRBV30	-	CAWSVPPRPWGYTF	TGTGCCTGGAGTGTACCACCCCGGCCGTGGGGCTACACCTTC